The clone carrying this T cell receptor (beta chain) has only a few counts. The V end was cut by 4 bases, the J end by 0 bases, with 6 bases between. CDR1 is DFQATT, CDR2 SNEGSKA, per germline (reference sequence). This CDR3 is built from 12 residues. Samples each supplied about 600 ng of bulk tumor genomic DNA as template. Collection of several biopsies per primary tumor, spaced far apart, took place during surgery. Patients underwent curative surgery for non-small cell lung cancer (untreated and newly diagnosed). These data belong to a study of immune heterogeneity within non-small cell lung tumors. Multiplex PCR was performed with 32 V and 13 J primers, and it amplified TCR beta CDR3. TCRdb used MiXCR to reprocess the multiplex PCR reads, holding one entry per CDR3 protein. The data contain about 12,000 distinct CDR3 sequences, 22% of them singletons.

The TCR comes from a man aged 55 to 69 with non-small cell lung cancer. The sequenced sample was lung tumor tissue. The chain joins TRBV20-1 to TRBJ2-5, with unresolved D. The CDR3 here is CSAMRNQETQYF. The CDR3 bases are TGCAGTGCTATGAGAAACCAAGAGACCCAGTACTTC.